Sequencing of this T cell receptor (beta chain) was carried out in a study of cytomegalovirus exposure and HLA in healthy donors. Concerning this clone itself: Its antigen is not identified.

The donors were part of the roughly 130-subject validation cohort, which stood apart from the 666-subject first cohort. V lost 3 bases and J lost 5, with 15 bases in between. The length of the CDR3 is 15 residues. Germline values: CDR1 MNHEY, CDR2 SVGAGI. Profiling relied on immunoSEQ multiplex PCR, and the TCRdb table lists in-frame clones only, not all of them. The profile shows about 160,000 clones, just under 90% of them singletons. Broader study findings: The tendency of first-cohort TCR clusters to co-occur in the 120 validation repertoires was identified by a subsequent analysis. Cytomegalovirus status was reportedly diagnosed by the classifier with high sensitivity and specificity.

This clonotype was obtained from a woman aged 18-35 years in good health and CMV-seropositive. Sequenced material: PBMCs. V usage is TRBV6-5 and J usage is TRBJ2-3, with D possibly TRBD1 on 6 matching bases. The CDR3 sequence: CASSYRAGVLDTQYF. The CDR3 DNA is TGTGCCAGCAGTTATAGGGCAGGGGTGTTAGATACGCAGTATTTT.